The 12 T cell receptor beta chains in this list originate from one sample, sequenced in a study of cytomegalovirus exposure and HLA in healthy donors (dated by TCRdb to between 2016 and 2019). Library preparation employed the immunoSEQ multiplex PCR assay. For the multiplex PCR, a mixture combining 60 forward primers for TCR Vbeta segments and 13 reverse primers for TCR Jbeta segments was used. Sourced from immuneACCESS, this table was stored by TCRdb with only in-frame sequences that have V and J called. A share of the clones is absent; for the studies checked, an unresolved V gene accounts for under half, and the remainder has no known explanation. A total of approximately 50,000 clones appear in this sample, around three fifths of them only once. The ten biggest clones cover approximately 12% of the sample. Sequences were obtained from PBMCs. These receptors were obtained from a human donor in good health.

CDR3 in amino acids: CASNTGLYEQYF. For the CDR3, the DNA is TGTGCCAGCAATACAGGGTTGTACGAGCAGTACTTC. This chain uses TRBV7-2 with TRBJ2-7, with D possibly TRBD1 on 6 matching bases. Germline V gene lookup returns CDR1 SGHTA and CDR2 FQGNSA. CDR3 length equals 12 residues. Trimming left V 7 bases short and J 4 bases short, with 11 bases between. Full variable domain (remainder filled in from reference TRBV7-2 and TRBJ2-7): GAGVSQSPSNKVTEKGKDVELRCDPISGHTALYWYRQSLGQGLEFLIYFQGNSAPDKSGLPSDRFSAERTGGSVSTLTIQRTQQEDSAVYLCASNTGLYEQYFGPGTRLTVT.

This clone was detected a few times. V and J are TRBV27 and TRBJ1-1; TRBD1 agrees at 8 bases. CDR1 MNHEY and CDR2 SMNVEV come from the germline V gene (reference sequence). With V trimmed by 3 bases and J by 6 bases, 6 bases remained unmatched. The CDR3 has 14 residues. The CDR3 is CASSFWAGQAEAFF. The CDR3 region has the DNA TGTGCCAGCAGTTTTTGGGCGGGACAGGCTGAAGCTTTCTTT.

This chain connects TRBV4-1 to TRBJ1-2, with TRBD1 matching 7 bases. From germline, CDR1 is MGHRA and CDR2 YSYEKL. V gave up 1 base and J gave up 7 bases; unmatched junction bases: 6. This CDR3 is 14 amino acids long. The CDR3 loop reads CASSQGGWTGGYTF. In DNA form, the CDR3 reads TGCGCCAGCAGCCAAGGGGGTTGGACAGGTGGCTACACCTTC.

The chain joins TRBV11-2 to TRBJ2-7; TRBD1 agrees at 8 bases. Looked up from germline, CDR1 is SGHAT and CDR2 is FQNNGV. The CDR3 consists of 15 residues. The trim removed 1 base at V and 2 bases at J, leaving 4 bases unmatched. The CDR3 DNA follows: TGTGCCAGCAGCTTAGCCGGGACAGGCCCCTACGAGCAGTACTTC. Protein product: CASSLAGTGPYEQYF.

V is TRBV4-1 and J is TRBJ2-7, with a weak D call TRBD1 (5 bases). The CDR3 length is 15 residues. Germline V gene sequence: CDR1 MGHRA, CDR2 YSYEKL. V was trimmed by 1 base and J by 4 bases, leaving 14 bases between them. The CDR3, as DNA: TGCGCCAGCAGCCAAGTTATACAGGCCGCTTACGAGCAGTACTTC. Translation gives CASSQVIQAAYEQYF.

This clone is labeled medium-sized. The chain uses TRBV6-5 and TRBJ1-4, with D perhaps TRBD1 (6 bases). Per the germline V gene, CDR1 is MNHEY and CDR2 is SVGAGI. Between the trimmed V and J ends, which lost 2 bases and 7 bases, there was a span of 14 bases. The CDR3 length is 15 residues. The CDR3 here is CASSYEGQYGEKLFF. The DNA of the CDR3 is TGTGCCAGCAGTTACGAGGGACAATATGGTGAAAAACTGTTTTTT.

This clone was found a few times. The CDR3 is CASSPRTGAHYGYTF. CDR3 bases: TGCGCCAGCAGCCCCCGGACAGGTGCCCACTATGGCTACACCTTC. This rearrangement joins TRBV5-1 to TRBJ1-2, with 7 bases aligning to TRBD1. The CDR3 is made up of 15 amino acids. Germline loops: CDR1 SGHRS, CDR2 YFSETQ. V shed 4 bases, J shed 3 bases, and the junction held 9 bases outside the gene matches.

This CDR3 is CASSEQGDQPQHF. CDR3 DNA: TGCGCCAGCAGCGAACAGGGAGATCAGCCCCAGCATTTT. The chain carries TRBV10-2 and TRBJ1-5; D may be TRBD1 (6 bases). Germline V lookup: CDR1 WSHSY, CDR2 SAAADI. Trimming cost V 6 bases and J 5 bases, with 11 bases left between them. The CDR3 sequence is 13 residues long.

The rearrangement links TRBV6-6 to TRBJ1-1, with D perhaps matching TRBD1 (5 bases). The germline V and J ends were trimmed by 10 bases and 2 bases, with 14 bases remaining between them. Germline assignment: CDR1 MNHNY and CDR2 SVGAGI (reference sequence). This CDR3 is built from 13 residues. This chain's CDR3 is CATRVGTNTEAFF. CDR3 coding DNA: TGTGCCACCAGGGTGGGGACTAACACTGAAGCTTTCTTT.

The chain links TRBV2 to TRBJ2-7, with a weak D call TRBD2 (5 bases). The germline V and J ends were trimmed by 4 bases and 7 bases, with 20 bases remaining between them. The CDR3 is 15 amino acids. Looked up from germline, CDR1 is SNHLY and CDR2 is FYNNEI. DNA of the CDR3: TGTGCCAGCAGTGTTTTGAGGACCGGGAAAGGTGAGCAGTACTTC. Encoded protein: CASSVLRTGKGEQYF.

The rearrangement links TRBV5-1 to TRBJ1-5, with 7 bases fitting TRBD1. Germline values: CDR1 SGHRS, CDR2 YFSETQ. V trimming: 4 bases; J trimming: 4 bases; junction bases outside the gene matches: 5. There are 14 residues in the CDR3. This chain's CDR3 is CASSQGQPNQPQHF. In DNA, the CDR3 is TGCGCCAGCAGCCAGGGACAGCCGAATCAGCCCCAGCATTTT.

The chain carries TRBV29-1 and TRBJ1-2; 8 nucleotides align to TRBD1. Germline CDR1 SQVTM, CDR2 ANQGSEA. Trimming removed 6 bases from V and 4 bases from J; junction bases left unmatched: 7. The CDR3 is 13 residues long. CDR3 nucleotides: TGCAGCGTAGCTGACAGGGGCGGCTATGGCTACACCTTC. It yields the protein CSVADRGGYGYTF.